A selection of T cell receptor beta chains follows, all from one sample in a study of radiotherapy plus CTLA-4 blockade in lung cancer. TCRdb keeps only in-frame clones here, not all; method: immunoSEQ multiplex PCR. The table lists about 110,000 clones, more than 70% of them singletons. The sequencing used peripheral blood, collected from a patient treated with radiotherapy plus ipilimumab. These receptors originate from a human donor with non-small cell lung cancer that progressed on radiotherapy plus ipilimumab. Some clones in this sample may be carry-over from other donors' samples. CDR3s include the opening cysteine and the closing phenylalanine or tryptophan. A D gene is named only where the DNA matches it firmly. Some rows mark clone size as missing; the rest say once, few, many or name a class of expanded clone.

clone size: .
J gene: TRBJ1-1
V gene: TRBV7-2
D gene: .
CDR3 protein: CASREHRQGSTEAFF
CDR3 DNA: TGTGCCAGCAGGGAACACCGGCAGGGGTCCACTGAAGCTTTCTTT

clone size: .
J gene: TRBJ2-7
V gene: TRBV9
D gene: .
CDR3 protein: CASSVEAGASYEQYF
CDR3 DNA: TGTGCCAGCAGCGTAGAGGCGGGGGCCTCCTACGAGCAGTACTTC

clone size: .
J gene: TRBJ2-5
V gene: TRBV7-2
D gene: TRBD2
CDR3 protein: CASSSGLAETQYF
CDR3 DNA: TGTGCCAGCAGCTCCGGACTAGCGGAGACCCAGTACTTC

clone size: .
J gene: TRBJ2-7
V gene: TRBV6-6
D gene: TRBD1
CDR3 protein: CASSYYGTGGSDEQYF
CDR3 DNA: TGTGCCAGCAGTTACTATGGGACAGGGGGCTCAGACGAGCAGTACTTC

clone size: few
J gene: TRBJ1-1
V gene: TRBV5-6
D gene: TRBD1
CDR3 protein: CASSWDRTFEAFF
CDR3 DNA: TGTGCCAGCAGCTGGGACAGGACTTTTGAAGCTTTCTTT

clone size: .
J gene: TRBJ2-5
V gene: TRBV4-2
D gene: .
CDR3 protein: CASSPGLGRPWGETQYF
CDR3 DNA: TGTGCCAGCAGCCCTGGGCTGGGCAGACCTTGGGGAGAGACCCAGTACTTC

clone size: medium-sized
J gene: TRBJ1-6
V gene: TRBV19
D gene: .
CDR3 protein: CASSIRASAYNSPLHF
CDR3 DNA: TGTGCCAGTAGTATTAGGGCGTCCGCCTATAATTCACCCCTCCACTTT

clone size: .
J gene: TRBJ2-7
V gene: TRBV19
D gene: TRBD1
CDR3 protein: CASSQVAGGTYEQYF
CDR3 DNA: TGTGCCAGTAGCCAAGTGGCAGGGGGCACCTACGAGCAGTACTTC

clone size: once
J gene: TRBJ1-2
V gene: TRBV5-1
D gene: .
CDR3 protein: CASSLGGGEAYGYTF
CDR3 DNA: TGCGCCAGCAGCTTGGGCGGAGGGGAAGCTTATGGCTACACCTTC

clone size: .
J gene: TRBJ1-5
V gene: TRBV28
D gene: .
CDR3 protein: CASSSIGSYSNQPQHF
CDR3 DNA: TGTGCCAGCAGTTCTATCGGGTCTTATAGCAATCAGCCCCAGCATTTT

clone size: .
J gene: TRBJ1-3
V gene: TRBV7-8
D gene: .
CDR3 protein: CASSLAASVGTGNTIYF
CDR3 DNA: TGTGCCAGCAGCTTAGCGGCGTCGGTGGGGACAGGAAACACCATATATTTT

clone size: .
J gene: TRBJ1-1
V gene: TRBV5-1
D gene: .
CDR3 protein: CASSPMAGAGGETEAFF
CDR3 DNA: TGCGCCAGCAGCCCCATGGCAGGGGCCGGAGGGGAAACTGAAGCTTTCTTT

clone size: .
J gene: TRBJ2-2
V gene: TRBV18
D gene: .
CDR3 protein: CASSPTGTPSGELFF
CDR3 DNA: TGTGCCAGCTCACCGACCGGGACACCATCCGGGGAGCTGTTTTTT

clone size: .
J gene: TRBJ2-3
V gene: TRBV4-2
D gene: TRBD1
CDR3 protein: CASSQVHNRQGGDTQYF
CDR3 DNA: TGTGCCAGCAGCCAAGTGCACAACCGACAGGGTGGAGATACGCAGTATTTT

clone size: .
J gene: TRBJ2-1
V gene: TRBV5-1
D gene: TRBD2
CDR3 protein: CASSLIAGGPNEQFF
CDR3 DNA: TGCGCCAGCAGCTTAATAGCGGGGGGGCCCAATGAGCAGTTCTTC

clone size: .
J gene: TRBJ1-5
V gene: TRBV19
D gene: .
CDR3 protein: CASKSGQGAYSNQPQHF
CDR3 DNA: TGTGCCAGTAAATCGGGACAAGGTGCCTATAGCAATCAGCCCCAGCATTTT

clone size: .
J gene: TRBJ1-4
V gene: TRBV2
D gene: TRBD1
CDR3 protein: CASSERATGGVGKLFF
CDR3 DNA: TGTGCCAGCAGTGAAAGGGCGACAGGGGGCGTGGGAAAACTGTTTTTT

clone size: .
J gene: TRBJ2-5
V gene: TRBV7-2
D gene: .
CDR3 protein: CASSLTLWKETQYF
CDR3 DNA: TGTGCCAGCAGCTTAACTCTGTGGAAGGAGACCCAGTACTTC

clone size: .
J gene: TRBJ2-3
V gene: TRBV9
D gene: .
CDR3 protein: CASSVEGLTDTQYF
CDR3 DNA: TGTGCCAGCAGCGTAGAAGGGCTCACAGATACGCAGTATTTT

clone size: .
J gene: TRBJ1-5
V gene: TRBV7-6
D gene: TRBD1
CDR3 protein: CASSLFIPDRVGVQPQHF
CDR3 DNA: TGTGCCAGCAGCTTATTTATCCCCGACAGGGTGGGAGTTCAGCCCCAGCATTTT

clone size: .
J gene: TRBJ2-3
V gene: TRBV4-3
D gene: TRBD1
CDR3 protein: CASSQGQGAGDTQYF
CDR3 DNA: TGCGCCAGCAGCCAAGGACAGGGGGCAGGGGATACGCAGTATTTT

clone size: .
J gene: TRBJ2-2
V gene: TRBV6-7
D gene: .
CDR3 protein: CARAQEGLNTGELFF
CDR3 DNA: TGTGCCAGGGCCCAGGAGGGGCTGAACACCGGGGAGCTGTTTTTT

clone size: .
J gene: TRBJ1-6
V gene: TRBV4-3
D gene: .
CDR3 protein: CASSQDWRTEGVHSPLHF
CDR3 DNA: TGCGCCAGCAGCCAAGACTGGAGGACAGAAGGAGTGCATTCACCCCTCCACTTT

clone size: .
J gene: TRBJ1-3
V gene: TRBV28
D gene: TRBD1
CDR3 protein: CASSTDRASGNTIYF
CDR3 DNA: TGTGCCAGCAGCACCGACAGGGCCTCTGGAAACACCATATATTTT

clone size: .
J gene: TRBJ1-2
V gene: TRBV6-5
D gene: .
CDR3 protein: CASSYPDVGYTF
CDR3 DNA: TGTGCCAGCAGTTACCCGGACGTTGGCTACACCTTC

clone size: .
J gene: TRBJ2-2
V gene: TRBV5-8
D gene: TRBD2
CDR3 protein: CASSSYPGTSGGADSGELFF
CDR3 DNA: TGTGCCAGCAGCTCCTATCCCGGGACTAGCGGGGGGGCCGATTCCGGGGAGCTGTTTTTT

clone size: .
J gene: TRBJ2-1
V gene: TRBV7-3
D gene: .
CDR3 protein: CASSVQGANEQFF
CDR3 DNA: TGTGCCAGCAGCGTACAGGGAGCCAATGAGCAGTTCTTC

clone size: once
J gene: TRBJ1-2
V gene: TRBV4-1
D gene: .
CDR3 protein: CASSQDRRGDYGYTF
CDR3 DNA: TGCGCCAGCAGCCAAGATCGGAGGGGGGACTATGGCTACACCTTC

clone size: once
J gene: TRBJ2-5
V gene: TRBV7-7
D gene: TRBD1
CDR3 protein: CASSTGTGKETQYF
CDR3 DNA: TGTGCTAGCAGCACCGGGACAGGGAAAGAGACCCAGTACTTC

clone size: .
J gene: TRBJ2-7
V gene: TRBV9
D gene: .
CDR3 protein: CASSVGRADSSYEQYF
CDR3 DNA: TGTGCCAGCAGCGTAGGCCGAGCGGACAGCTCCTACGAGCAGTACTTC

clone size: .
J gene: TRBJ2-1
V gene: TRBV19
D gene: .
CDR3 protein: CASSDRGAYYSINERFF
CDR3 DNA: TGTGCCAGTAGTGATAGAGGGGCCTACTACTCGATCAATGAGCGGTTCTTC

clone size: .
J gene: TRBJ2-3
V gene: TRBV4-3
D gene: TRBD2
CDR3 protein: CASSQTTSGVHTQYF
CDR3 DNA: TGCGCCAGCAGCCAAACTACTAGCGGGGTGCATACGCAGTATTTT

clone size: .
J gene: TRBJ1-4
V gene: TRBV27
D gene: .
CDR3 protein: CASSNSPSGNEKLFF
CDR3 DNA: TGTGCCAGCAGTAATTCGCCGAGTGGGAATGAAAAACTGTTTTTT

clone size: .
J gene: TRBJ2-5
V gene: TRBV25-1
D gene: .
CDR3 protein: CASSRPGSQETQYF
CDR3 DNA: TGTGCCAGCAGTAGGCCGGGCAGCCAAGAGACCCAGTACTTC

clone size: few
J gene: TRBJ1-1
V gene: TRBV29-1
D gene: TRBD1
CDR3 protein: CSVGRDRETEAFF
CDR3 DNA: TGCAGCGTTGGCCGGGACAGGGAGACTGAAGCTTTCTTT

clone size: few
J gene: TRBJ1-3
V gene: TRBV18
D gene: .
CDR3 protein: CASSQDRAGNTIYF
CDR3 DNA: TGTGCCAGCTCACAGGACAGAGCTGGAAACACCATATATTTT

clone size: .
J gene: TRBJ1-3
V gene: TRBV30
D gene: .
CDR3 protein: CAWSLKGNTIYF
CDR3 DNA: TGTGCCTGGAGTCTCAAGGGAAACACCATATATTTT

clone size: few
J gene: TRBJ2-7
V gene: TRBV7-3
D gene: .
CDR3 protein: CASSLFGSSYEQYF
CDR3 DNA: TGTGCCAGCAGCTTATTTGGCTCCAGCTACGAGCAGTACTTC

clone size: once
J gene: TRBJ2-1
V gene: TRBV11-2
D gene: .
CDR3 protein: CASSLDDFSSYNEQFF
CDR3 DNA: TGTGCCAGCAGCTTAGATGACTTTAGCTCCTACAATGAGCAGTTCTTC

clone size: .
J gene: TRBJ2-2
V gene: TRBV7-7
D gene: TRBD1
CDR3 protein: CASSSTQGTTGELFF
CDR3 DNA: TGTGCTAGCAGCAGCACACAGGGGACCACCGGGGAGCTGTTTTTT

clone size: .
J gene: TRBJ1-1
V gene: TRBV29-1
D gene: .
CDR3 protein: CSVGRTLIGDTEAFF
CDR3 DNA: TGCAGCGTTGGGCGGACTTTGATCGGGGACACTGAAGCTTTCTTT

clone size: .
J gene: TRBJ2-3
V gene: TRBV18
D gene: .
CDR3 protein: CASSPATPTTAGVSDTQYF
CDR3 DNA: TGTGCCAGCTCACCTGCGACCCCAACTACCGCGGGTGTATCAGATACGCAGTATTTT

clone size: .
J gene: TRBJ2-7
V gene: TRBV4-2
D gene: .
CDR3 protein: CASSQILRDMPYEQYF
CDR3 DNA: TGTGCCAGCAGCCAGATACTACGGGACATGCCCTACGAGCAGTACTTC